The 16 T cell receptor beta chains below all came from one sample that was sequenced in a study of beta chain features in type 1 diabetes. Overall study findings and caveats: All four CD4+ subsets from Type 1 diabetes patients carried moderately but significantly shorter TCRB CDR3s.

Expressed TCRB transcripts were sequenced after all isolated RNA was converted to cDNA. Profiling relied on immunoSEQ multiplex PCR, and the TCRdb table lists in-frame clones only, not all of them. The repertoire holds over 150,000 clones, with around 10% as singletons. Antigen specificity for these receptors is unknown. The specimen was central memory CD4+ T cells from blood. The receptor set was obtained from a man aged 25-45 years with type 1 diabetes.

This CDR3 reads CASSSTGDRGYGYTF. Written as DNA, the CDR3 is TGTGCCAGCAGCTCCACAGGGGATCGGGGCTATGGCTACACCTTC. The chain employs TRBV5-4 and TRBJ1-2, with 7 bases matching TRBD1. This CDR3 is built from 15 residues. V was pared by 3 bases and J by 4 bases, with 9 bases of the junction left unmatched. Germline V CDR1 and CDR2: SGHNT, YYREEE (reference sequence).

The genes are TRBV29-1 and TRBJ2-2; D remains ambiguous. CDR1 is SQVTM, CDR2 ANQGSEA, per germline. The CDR3 sequence is 11 residues long. Trimming stripped 7 bases from V and 4 bases from J, with 7 bases between. CDR3: CSALSTGELFF. The CDR3 region has the DNA TGCAGCGCTCTTAGCACCGGGGAGCTGTTTTTT.

This chain connects TRBV28 to TRBJ2-7; D is possibly TRBD2 (6 bases). The CDR3 loop spans 13 amino acids. V was trimmed by 6 bases and J by 6 bases, leaving 15 bases between them. Per germline, CDR1 MDHEN and CDR2 SYDVKM. The CDR3 loop is CASSAAQGLEQYF. The CDR3 DNA follows: TGTGCCAGCAGCGCTGCTCAGGGACTCGAGCAGTACTTC.

The J gene is TRBJ1-5, the V gene TRBV19; 8 positions agree with TRBD1. Germline V gene lookup returns CDR1 LNHDA and CDR2 SQIVND (reference sequence). The ends lost 5 bases at V and 4 bases at J; junction bases unmatched: 7. The CDR3 is made up of 15 amino acids. The CDR3 nucleotides read TGTGCCAGTAGTTCCCGTTACAGGGGGAATCAGCCCCAGCATTTT. Translation: CASSSRYRGNQPQHF. Full variable domain (rest looked up from reference TRBV19 and TRBJ1-5): DGGITQSPKYLFRKEGQNVTLSCEQNLNHDAMYWYRQDPGQGLRLIYYSQIVNDFQKGDIAEGYSVSREKKESFPLTVTSAQKNPTAFYLCASSSRYRGNQPQHFGDGTRLSIL.

This clone occurred a few times. The chain combines TRBV6-1 with TRBJ2-1, with TRBD2 identical over 8 bases. V gave up 4 bases and J gave up 2 bases; unmatched junction bases: 7. Germline CDR1 and CDR2: MNHNS and SASEGT. CDR3 length: 16 residues. The DNA of the CDR3 is TGTGCCAGCAGTGTAAGCGGGAGTCCCCCCTACAATGAGCAGTTCTTC. Translating it yields CASSVSGSPPYNEQFF.

This clone was recorded a few times. V usage is TRBV7-9 and J usage is TRBJ2-3; TRBD2 might be the D (7 bases). The CDR3 loop spans 15 amino acids. CDR1 is SEHNR, CDR2 FQNEAQ, per germline (reference sequence). V was pared by 6 bases and J by 4 bases, with 17 bases between. In DNA form, the CDR3 reads TGTGCCAGCAGGCGGGGGCAGGGAGGAGCAGATACGCAGTATTTT. It translates to CASRRGQGGADTQYF.

The V call is TRBV7-9, the J call TRBJ2-7; 12 bases map to TRBD1. Germline loops: CDR1 SEHNR, CDR2 FQNEAQ (reference sequence). J gave up 3 bases and V 3 bases, and 3 bases lay outside the gene matches. CDR3 size: 15 residues. This CDR3 is CASSLGQGAGYEQYF. The CDR3 bases are TGTGCCAGCAGCTTGGGACAGGGGGCTGGCTACGAGCAGTACTTC.

This clone was found a few times. The V and J genes are TRBV29-1 and TRBJ1-4; 7 bases are a match to TRBD1. The CDR3 extends over 13 amino acids. In germline, CDR1 is SQVTM, CDR2 ANQGSEA. With V trimmed by 7 bases and J by 8 bases, 10 bases remained unmatched. The CDR3 nucleotides are TGCAGCGCGGGGGACAGTCCGAGGGAAAAACTGTTTTTT. It yields the protein CSAGDSPREKLFF.

There are a few counts of this clone. The chain links TRBV27 to TRBJ2-2; TRBD1 aligns across 9 bases. CDR1 MNHEY and CDR2 SMNVEV come from the germline V gene (reference sequence). The CDR3 runs to 15 residues. V dropped 4 bases and J dropped 6; count of bases not matched to a gene: 6. Here the CDR3 DNA reads TGTGCCAGCAGTTCGAAGACAGGGGGGGCCGGGGAGCTGTTTTTT. It codes for CASSSKTGGAGELFF.

This clone has more than one count but fewer than ten. The chain is built from TRBV19 and TRBJ2-7, with D unclear. CDR3 length: 14 residues. Between the trimmed V and J ends, which lost 4 bases and 3 bases, there was a span of 13 bases. The germline V gene encodes CDR1 LNHDA and CDR2 SQIVND (reference sequence). Written as DNA, the CDR3 is TGTGCCAGTAGTACGCTAGACGATTTCTACGAGCAGTACTTC. It is translated as CASSTLDDFYEQYF.

The chain couples TRBV5-1 to TRBJ2-1; the match to TRBD2 covers 7 bases. Germline lookup yields CDR1 SGHRS and CDR2 YFSETQ. The ends lost 0 bases at V and 8 bases at J; junction bases unmatched: 8. This CDR3 has 15 amino acids. In nucleotides, the CDR3 is TGCGCCAGCAGCTTGGATCCGGGAGGAAGCGATGAGCAGTTCTTC. Residues: CASSLDPGGSDEQFF.

The chain uses TRBV27 and TRBJ2-5; 8 bases match TRBD2. J lost 4 bases, V lost 5 bases, and 15 bases had no gene match. The CDR3 spans 17 residues. Looked up from germline, CDR1 is MNHEY and CDR2 is SMNVEV (reference sequence). Here the CDR3 reads CASSKRESSTQIETQYF. In DNA, the CDR3 is TGTGCCAGCAGTAAGCGGGAGTCGTCCACACAAATAGAGACCCAGTACTTC.

This clone was picked up a small number of times. The chain carries TRBV5-1 and TRBJ2-7; 9 bases map to TRBD2. CDR3 size: 16 residues. Trimming at V came to 0 bases and at J to 3 bases, leaving 7 bases not matched to a gene. Germline assignment: CDR1 SGHRS and CDR2 YFSETQ. The CDR3 reads CASSLAASGTIYEQYF. The CDR3 region has the DNA TGCGCCAGCAGCTTGGCGGCTAGCGGGACAATCTACGAGCAGTACTTC.

The rearrangement uses TRBV28 and TRBJ2-1; 8 bases agree with TRBD2. The V gene's germline CDR1 is MDHEN and CDR2 SYDVKM. There are 17 residues in the CDR3. Trimming removed 5 bases from V and 3 bases from J; junction bases left unmatched: 12. The CDR3 DNA is TGTGCCAGCAGTCCTAGCTCCGGGAGGGCACTCTACAATGAGCAGTTCTTC. Residues: CASSPSSGRALYNEQFF.

This clone was seen more than once but under ten times. The CDR3 here is CASSLTGQGYGYTF. The CDR3 DNA reads TGTGCCAGCAGCCTGACAGGGCAGGGTTATGGCTACACCTTC. This chain links TRBV2 with TRBJ1-2; 7 bases map to TRBD1. This CDR3 is built from 14 residues. V shed 6 bases and J 5 bases; nucleotides not matched to a gene: 9. Germline V gives CDR1 SNHLY, CDR2 FYNNEI. Together with reference TRBV2 and TRBJ1-2, the CDR3 gives the full variable domain: EPEVTQTPSHQVTQMGQEVILRCVPISNHLYFYWYRQILGQKVEFLVSFYNNEISEKSEIFDDQFSVERPDGSNFTLKIRSTKLEDSAMYFCASSLTGQGYGYTFGSGTRLTVV.

The V call is TRBV15, the J call TRBJ1-1; D not certain. V shed 0 bases and J shed 3 bases, with 8 bases lying between them. CDR3 length: 14 amino acids. CDR1 LNHNV and CDR2 YYDKDF come from the germline V gene (reference sequence). CDR3 bases: TGTGCCACCAGCAGAGATAACGGGGACACTGAAGCTTTCTTT. Protein sequence: CATSRDNGDTEAFF.